The T cell receptor beta chain described here comes from a study of blood T cells in healthy people across ages. Study results and limitations: Whereas aged donors had fewer naive CD4+ cells, long-lived donors had more of them and higher diversity.

For the second PCR, which ran for about 6 to 11 cycles, a sample-barcoded 5' primer and a J-beta primer mix were used. TCRdb analysed the 5' RACE reads with MiXCR anew, one entry per CDR3 protein. This table holds some 550,000 distinct CDR3 sequences, around 50% found once. Note on this clonotype: The target antigen is unknown.

The specimen sequenced was blood. This TCR was sampled from an older man in good health.

The CDR3 DNA is TGTGCCACCAGTATAAGCGAGAACACCGGGGAGCTGTTTTTT. As protein: CATSISENTGELFF. V gene TRBV24-1 combines with J gene TRBJ2-2; the D is unclear. The CDR3 totals 14 residues. CDR1 and CDR2 (germline): KGHDR, SFDVKD. The ends were cut back, 6 bases at V and 1 base at J, with 8 bases in the middle.